This is a list of T cell receptor beta chains from one sample in a study of T cell repertoires and Cas9 in healthy adults. Clones were read by immunoSEQ multiplex PCR, and TCRdb kept only the in-frame ones, dropping some. Of around 15,000 clones in the sample, around 90% were seen once. The source material was Tregs (CD4+, CD25+, CD127-, CD137-, CD154-) from PBMCs; culture status not recorded. The receptors were sampled from a human donor in good health. The CDR3 runs from the conserved cysteine through the conserved F or W. Fields, in order: V gene, clone size, J gene, D gene, CDR3 protein, CDR3 DNA. The D gene is left open where the match is weak. A clone size is listed for some rows: how often the clone was seen (once, few, many), or a class if it is expanded.

>TRBV2|once|TRBJ1-2|-
CASRGGRGVNYGYTF
TGTGCCAGCAGGGGAGGCAGGGGCGTTAACTATGGCTACACCTTC
>TRBV5-1|-|TRBJ2-2|-
CASSWTYPTGELFF
TGCGCCAGCAGCTGGACATACCCCACCGGGGAGCTGTTTTTT
>TRBV29-1|-|TRBJ1-1|-
CSAGGELNTEAFF
TGCAGCGCCGGTGGGGAGCTGAACACTGAAGCTTTCTTT
>TRBV2|-|TRBJ1-1|-
CASSTQGNTEAFF
TGTGCCAGCAGCACACAGGGGAACACTGAAGCTTTCTTT
>TRBV7-2|-|TRBJ2-7|-
CASSLVGAIGGALPSEQYF
TGTGCCAGCAGCTTAGTGGGGGCGATCGGGGGCGCCCTCCCCTCCGAGCAGTACTTC
>TRBV5-8|few|TRBJ1-3|-
CASTTGNTIYF
TGTGCCAGCACCACGGGTAACACCATATATTTT
>TRBV5-1|few|TRBJ2-1|-
CAKKYGANTNEQFF
TGCGCCAAGAAATACGGGGCCAATACAAATGAGCAGTTCTTC
>TRBV18|-|TRBJ1-2|TRBD1
CASSPSPGTGSLSSGYTF
TGTGCCAGCTCACCCTCACCCGGGACAGGCTCTTTGTCAAGTGGCTACACCTTC
>TRBV7-3|-|TRBJ2-3|TRBD2
CASSLDGGSDTQYF
TGTGCCAGCAGCTTAGACGGGGGGTCAGATACGCAGTATTTT
>TRBV5-4|-|TRBJ2-5|-
CASRIGPQETQYF
TGTGCCAGCAGGATCGGGCCTCAAGAGACCCAGTACTTC
>TRBV4-1|-|TRBJ2-2|-
CASSRLPRGYTGELFF
TGCGCCAGCAGCCGACTGCCGAGAGGGTATACCGGGGAGCTGTTTTTT
>TRBV28|-|TRBJ1-2|-
CASSAWYGYTF
TGTGCCAGCAGCGCGTGGTATGGCTACACCTTC
>TRBV19|-|TRBJ1-5|-
CASSIGVGGQTQHF
TGTGCCAGTAGTATAGGGGTTGGCGGTCAGACCCAGCATTTT
>TRBV5-1|once|TRBJ1-1|TRBD1
CASSWSGGRTEAFF
TGCGCCAGCAGCTGGTCAGGGGGGCGAACTGAAGCTTTCTTT
>TRBV7-9|-|TRBJ2-7|TRBD2
CASSSEGSAGGPYEQYF
TGTGCCAGCAGCTCCGAGGGGTCTGCGGGGGGACCCTACGAGCAGTACTTC
>TRBV6-5|-|TRBJ2-7|-
CASRPYFYEQYF
TGTGCCAGCAGGCCCTACTTCTACGAGCAGTACTTC
>TRBV28|once|TRBJ2-2|-
CASSPEGKYTGELFF
TGTGCCAGCAGCCCAGAGGGGAAGTACACGGGGGAGCTGTTTTTT
>TRBV6-1|-|TRBJ1-2|-
CASSEVRGSYGYTF
TGTGCCAGCAGTGAAGTCCGAGGGAGCTATGGCTACACCTTC
>TRBV19|-|TRBJ2-2|-
CASSIATGATGELFF
TGTGCCAGTAGTATAGCAACAGGAGCCACCGGGGAGCTGTTTTTT
>TRBV6-5|-|TRBJ1-6|TRBD1
CASSYGQGDNSPLHF
TGTGCCAGCAGCTATGGACAGGGCGATAATTCACCCCTCCACTTT
>TRBV20-1|-|TRBJ2-7|-
CSAQKSYEQYF
TGCAGTGCCCAGAAGTCCTACGAGCAGTACTTC
>TRBV7-2|-|TRBJ2-7|-
CASSLRISYEQYF
TGTGCCAGCAGCTTAAGGATCTCCTACGAGCAGTACTTC
>TRBV14|-|TRBJ2-3|TRBD2
CASSQDLPGASGGAGPDTQYF
TGTGCCAGCAGCCAAGATCTCCCTGGGGCTAGCGGGGGGGCCGGCCCAGATACGCAGTATTTT
>TRBV5-1|-|TRBJ2-7|-
CASSLIGGYSYEQYF
TGCGCCAGCAGCTTGATCGGTGGGTACTCCTACGAGCAGTACTTC
>TRBV5-4|-|TRBJ1-2|-
CASSRKYRLDGYTF
TGTGCCAGCAGCCGAAAATACCGACTGGATGGCTACACCTTC
>TRBV5-4|-|TRBJ2-1|-
CASSESGSSYNEQFF
TGTGCCAGCAGCGAAAGCGGAAGCTCCTACAATGAGCAGTTCTTC
>TRBV5-6|-|TRBJ1-4|-
CASSLLGVNEKLFF
TGTGCCAGCAGCTTGTTGGGAGTTAATGAAAAACTGTTTTTT
>TRBV7-3|-|TRBJ2-5|TRBD2
CASSLLAGAQETQYF
TGTGCCAGCAGCTTACTAGCGGGGGCCCAAGAGACCCAGTACTTC
>TRBV6-1|few|TRBJ2-6|TRBD2
CASSDSLAGGLGANVLTF
TGTGCCAGCAGTGATTCACTAGCGGGGGGGCTCGGGGCCAACGTCCTGACTTTC